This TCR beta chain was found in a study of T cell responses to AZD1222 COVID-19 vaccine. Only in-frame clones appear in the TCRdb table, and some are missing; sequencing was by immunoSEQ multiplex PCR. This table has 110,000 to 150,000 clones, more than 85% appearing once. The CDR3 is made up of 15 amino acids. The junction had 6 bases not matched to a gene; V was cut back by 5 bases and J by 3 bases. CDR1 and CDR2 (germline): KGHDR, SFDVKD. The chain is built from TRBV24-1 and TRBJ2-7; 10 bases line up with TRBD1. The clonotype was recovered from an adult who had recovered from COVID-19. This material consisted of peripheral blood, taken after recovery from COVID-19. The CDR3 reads CATSAPDRGVYEQYF. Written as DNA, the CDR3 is TGTGCCACCAGTGCCCCGGACAGGGGGGTCTACGAGCAGTACTTC.